This TCR beta chain comes out of a study of blood T cells in healthy people across ages. With 2 bases removed from V and 3 bases from J, the gap between germline ends came to 8 bases. CDR1 and CDR2 (germline): SGHRS, YFSETQ. The CDR3 sequence is 13 residues long. Primers used in a second PCR of roughly 6 to 12 cycles were a sample-barcoded 5' primer and a J-beta primer mix. TCRdb processed the 5' RACE reads anew with MiXCR; each CDR3 protein has one entry. The sample yields 450,000 to 700,000 distinct CDR3 sequences, roughly 28% seen once. The clonotype originates from a woman in her 70s in good health. This chain joins TRBV5-1 and TRBJ1-2; D not certain. Sample: blood. The CDR3 DNA sequence: TGCGCCAGCAGCTTATACGGGGACTATGGCTACACCTTC. This sequence encodes CASSLYGDYGYTF.